This T cell receptor beta chain originates from a study of brain T cells in children with intractable seizures. The germline V gene has CDR1 SGHNT and CDR2 YYREEE (reference sequence). CDR3 size: 16 residues. Unmatched junction bases numbered 7, after V lost 2 bases and J lost 4 bases. Indicated time point: blood from clinic visit 5 months post-surgery; TSC patient then seizure free. At least one anti-epileptic drug was given before surgery. The protocol was immunoSEQ multiplex PCR, while the TCRdb copy is restricted to in-frame clones and leaves out a portion. This sample has a few hundred thousand clones, with nearly 95% found just once.

The chain couples TRBV5-4 to TRBJ2-2; 8 bases line up with TRBD2. This clonotype was sampled from a boy in the first two years of life with tuberous sclerosis and intractable seizures. Sequenced material: peripheral blood, taken less than 6 months after surgery. The CDR3 here is CASSFLSGVGTGELFF. CDR3 DNA: TGTGCCAGCAGCTTCCTTAGCGGGGTCGGCACCGGGGAGCTGTTTTTT.